This TCR beta chain was sequenced in a study of T cells after yellow fever vaccination. Study overall: Fractions containing few cells were prepared with SMART-Seq v4 Ultra Low Input.

It was through 5'RACE template switching that TCR cDNA was made, with a universal primer site and UMIs added. TCRdb re-analysed the 5' RACE reads in MiXCR, keeping a single row per CDR3 protein. The sample consists of under 600,000 distinct CDR3 sequences, around a fifth of them appearing once. The V gene lost 1 base and the J gene lost 4 bases, with 13 bases spanning the gap. The CDR3 covers 15 residues. Germline assignment: CDR1 SGHVS and CDR2 FNYEAQ. On this clonotype itself: As yet, its antigen is unknown.

Whole-study results and caveats: Post-booster repertoires again held most primary-vaccination clones (about 95% CD4, just under 90% CD8).

The chain uses TRBV7-6 and TRBJ2-5, with TRBD2 as a possible D gene (6 bases). The sample was PBMCs, taken roughly 23 days after the first yellow fever vaccination. The clonotype comes from a man between 18 and 35 years old who received the YFV17D yellow fever vaccine. In DNA, the CDR3 is TGTGCCAGCAGCTTAGAAGCGGGCATGGGAGAGACCCAGTACTTC. Amino acids: CASSLEAGMGETQYF.